A single sample is the source of the 16 T cell receptor beta chains below, sequenced in a study of PD-L1 blockade in urothelial cancer. Profiled with immunoSEQ multiplex PCR; TCRdb holds only in-frame clones, not every one. This sample has 30,000 to 35,000 clones, with roughly 84% found just once. Time point given: pretreatment peripheral blood. The source material was PBMCs, sampled around atezolizumab (anti-PD-L1) treatment. The receptors shown here come from a man between 60 and 70 years old with urothelial cancer.

The chain couples TRBV6-1 to TRBJ1-6; perhaps TRBD1 as D (6 bases). Germline V gives CDR1 MNHNS, CDR2 SASEGT. Between the trimmed V and J ends, which lost 1 base and 8 bases, there was a span of 18 bases. The CDR3 loop spans 17 amino acids. The CDR3 coding sequence is TGTGCCAGCAGTGAAGAGGCAGGGGCGCTACCCTATTCACCCCTCCACTTT. Protein product: CASSEEAGALPYSPLHF.

This clone appeared once. The chain combines TRBV28 with TRBJ2-2, with D tentatively TRBD1 (6 bases). V shed 3 bases and J shed 0 bases, with 17 bases lying between them. CDR3 length: 18 amino acids. Germline assignment: CDR1 MDHEN and CDR2 SYDVKM. CDR3 loop: CASSFVLVGTPNTGELFF. The CDR3 nucleotides are TGTGCCAGCAGTTTTGTCCTAGTTGGGACACCGAACACCGGGGAGCTGTTTTTT.

By share, this clone ranks as medium-sized. The chain combines TRBV7-8 with TRBJ1-3, with 8 bases identical to TRBD1. Germline CDR1 SGHVS, CDR2 FQNEAQ. CDR3 length: 14 amino acids. Trimming removed 4 bases from V and 8 bases from J; junction bases left unmatched: 7. The CDR3 region has the DNA TGTGCCAGCAGCTCCCGACAGGGGCTTGACACCATATATTTT. Protein sequence: CASSSRQGLDTIYF.

This clone was observed once. The V and J genes are TRBV6-1 and TRBJ2-1; possibly TRBD1 for D (5 bases). Trimming took 7 bases from V and 0 from J, leaving 7 bases between them. This CDR3 region has 13 residues. Germline loops: CDR1 MNHNS, CDR2 SASEGT. The CDR3 coding sequence is TGTGCCAGCATTGACAGCTCCTACAATGAGCAGTTCTTC. It codes for CASIDSSYNEQFF.

The chain uses TRBV7-2 and TRBJ2-1; D is uncertain. Trimming removed 7 bases from V and 0 bases from J, with 7 bases in between. Germline CDR1 reads SGHTA; CDR2 reads FQGNSA. The CDR3 runs 13 residues. This CDR3 is CASTPSSYNEQFF. The CDR3 DNA sequence: TGTGCCAGCACTCCGAGCTCCTACAATGAGCAGTTCTTC. The variable domain in full, with the rest retrieved from reference TRBV7-2 and TRBJ2-1, is GAGVSQSPSNKVTEKGKDVELRCDPISGHTALYWYRQSLGQGLEFLIYFQGNSAPDKSGLPSDRFSAERTGGSVSTLTIQRTQQEDSAVYLCASTPSSYNEQFFGPGTRLTVL.

This chain uses TRBV19 with TRBJ2-2, with 9 bases that match TRBD2. Germline CDR1 reads LNHDA; CDR2 reads SQIVND (reference sequence). Unmatched junction bases numbered 5, after V lost 3 bases and J lost 6 bases. The CDR3 extends over 15 amino acids. CDR3 protein: CASSMTGGRAGELFF. The CDR3 nucleotides read TGTGCCAGTAGTATGACGGGCGGGAGGGCCGGGGAGCTGTTTTTT.

In its sample, this clone was seen a few times. The J gene is TRBJ2-2, the V gene TRBV5-1, with a tentative D call TRBD1 (6 bases). The CDR3 length is 16 residues. V shed 3 bases and J shed 0 bases, with 12 bases lying between them. Germline CDR1 SGHRS, CDR2 YFSETQ. CDR3: CASSYRDTANTGELFF. For the CDR3, the DNA is TGCGCCAGCAGCTACCGGGACACAGCGAACACCGGGGAGCTGTTTTTT.

J is TRBJ2-7 and V is TRBV6-1; TRBD1 agrees at 7 bases. CDR3 length: 15 amino acids. V trimming: 3 bases; J trimming: 0 bases; junction bases outside the gene matches: 5. The germline gives CDR1 MNHNS, CDR2 SASEGT. This chain's CDR3 is CASSDRGRYSYEQYF. The CDR3 region has the DNA TGTGCCAGCAGTGATAGGGGGCGATACTCCTACGAGCAGTACTTC.

This clone has just one count. J is TRBJ2-3 and V is TRBV4-1; 13 nucleotides agree with TRBD2. The CDR3 is 19 amino acids. V was clipped by 0 bases and J by 1 base; unmatched bases: 7. Germline values: CDR1 MGHRA, CDR2 YSYEKL. Written as DNA, the CDR3 is TGCGCCAGCAGCCAAGAAGCCCCCGGGACTAGCGGGGGCACAGATACGCAGTATTTT. This gives the protein CASSQEAPGTSGGTDTQYF.

CDR3: CASSSTGTSGVSSYEQYF. The CDR3 nucleotides read TGTGCCAGCTCATCCACCGGGACTAGCGGGGTCAGCTCCTACGAGCAGTACTTC. The rearrangement joins TRBV18 to TRBJ2-7; the match to TRBD2 covers 13 bases. V trimming: 5 bases; J trimming: 0 bases; junction bases outside the gene matches: 10. The CDR3 consists of 18 residues. Germline CDR1 reads KGHSH; CDR2 reads LQKENI.

The rearrangement links TRBV19 to TRBJ2-6; a weak D match, TRBD2 (6 bases). CDR1 LNHDA and CDR2 SQIVND come from the germline V gene (reference sequence). V dropped 6 bases and J dropped 0 bases, with 15 bases sitting between them. This CDR3 comprises 17 residues. In DNA, the CDR3 is TGTGCCAGTAGCCTAGAGCGGGCCCTCTCTGGGGCCAACGTCCTGACTTTC. The encoded protein is CASSLERALSGANVLTF.

The V call is TRBV6-6, the J call TRBJ1-1, with D perhaps TRBD1 (6 bases). The germline CDR1 and CDR2 sequences are MNHNY and SVGAGI (reference sequence). The V gene lost 8 bases and the J gene lost 6 bases, with 19 bases spanning the gap. The CDR3 runs to 14 residues. The CDR3 nucleotides read TGTGCCAGCTCCGGTCTGGGGGCAAGGGCTGAAGCTTTCTTT. As protein: CASSGLGARAEAFF.

This clone came up a few times. J is TRBJ1-4 and V is TRBV10-1, with D tentatively TRBD1 (6 bases). Trimming stripped 5 bases from V and 7 bases from J, with 11 bases between. The CDR3 runs 13 residues. Germline CDR1 is WNHNN and CDR2 is SYGVQD (reference sequence). The CDR3 nucleotides are TGCGCCAGCAGTACCGGACAGAGTGAAAAACTGTTTTTT. It translates to CASSTGQSEKLFF.

This chain connects TRBV27 to TRBJ1-5; 8 nucleotides align to TRBD1. This CDR3 is built from 17 residues. Per the germline V gene, CDR1 is MNHEY and CDR2 is SMNVEV (reference sequence). The junction had 6 bases not matched to a gene; V was cut back by 2 bases and J by 0 bases. This CDR3 reads CASSLRTGLYSNQPQHF. CDR3 in DNA: TGTGCCAGCAGTTTACGGACAGGGCTTTATAGCAATCAGCCCCAGCATTTT.

This clone occurred once. The chain links TRBV7-2 to TRBJ2-7; a possible D gene is TRBD2 (8 bases). The CDR3 loop spans 16 amino acids. V was pared by 5 bases and J by 3 bases, with 20 bases between. Looked up from germline, CDR1 is SGHTA and CDR2 is FQGNSA. The CDR3 sequence is CASSGTGRGRNYEQYF. CDR3 bases: TGTGCCAGCAGCGGAACCGGGAGGGGGCGCAACTACGAGCAGTACTTC.

This clone occurred once. The chain has TRBV5-1 and TRBJ2-3; the match to TRBD1 covers 8 bases. Germline-derived CDR1 and CDR2 are SGHRS and YFSETQ. The CDR3 is 13 amino acids. The J segment lost 5 bases and the V segment lost 3 bases, leaving 2 bases of the junction unmatched. CDR3 loop: CASSSQGGDTQYF. CDR3 DNA: TGCGCCAGCAGCTCACAGGGGGGAGATACGCAGTATTTT. Supplemented by reference TRBV5-1 and TRBJ2-3, the full variable domain reads KAGVTQTPRYLIKTRGQQVTLSCSPISGHRSVSWYQQTPGQGLQFLFEYFSETQRNKGNFPGRFSGRQFSNSRSEMNVSTLELGDSALYLCASSSQGGDTQYFGPGTRLTVL.